The source of this TCR beta chain is a study of OX40 agonist ivuxolimab in advanced cancers. Study background: The study enrolled dose-escalation patients with hepatocellular carcinoma, melanoma, renal cell or head and neck cancer. General study findings and limits: Antigen specificity was not determined for the expanded peripheral T cells.

Produced via immunoSEQ multiplex PCR; TCRdb's table is partial and in-frame only. The table includes about 73,000 clones, around four fifths detected once. Notes on this clone: Its antigen is unknown.

CDR1 is SGHTA and CDR2 is FQGNSA in the germline V gene. There are 13 residues in the CDR3. V shed 7 bases and J shed 3 bases, with 11 bases lying between them. This TCR derives from an adult with an advanced solid tumor such as melanoma, head and neck, liver or kidney cancer. J is TRBJ2-3 and V is TRBV7-2; D not resolved. Sequences were derived from CD4+ or CD8+ T cells sorted from blood, sampled in a trial of the OX40 agonist ivuxolimab. The CDR3 coding sequence is TGTGCCAGCACCCTAATCCGAACAGATACGCAGTATTTT. Translation: CASTLIRTDTQYF. The full variable domain, its missing parts supplied by reference TRBV7-2 and TRBJ2-3, is GAGVSQSPSNKVTEKGKDVELRCDPISGHTALYWYRQSLGQGLEFLIYFQGNSAPDKSGLPSDRFSAERTGGSVSTLTIQRTQQEDSAVYLCASTLIRTDTQYFGPGTRLTVL.